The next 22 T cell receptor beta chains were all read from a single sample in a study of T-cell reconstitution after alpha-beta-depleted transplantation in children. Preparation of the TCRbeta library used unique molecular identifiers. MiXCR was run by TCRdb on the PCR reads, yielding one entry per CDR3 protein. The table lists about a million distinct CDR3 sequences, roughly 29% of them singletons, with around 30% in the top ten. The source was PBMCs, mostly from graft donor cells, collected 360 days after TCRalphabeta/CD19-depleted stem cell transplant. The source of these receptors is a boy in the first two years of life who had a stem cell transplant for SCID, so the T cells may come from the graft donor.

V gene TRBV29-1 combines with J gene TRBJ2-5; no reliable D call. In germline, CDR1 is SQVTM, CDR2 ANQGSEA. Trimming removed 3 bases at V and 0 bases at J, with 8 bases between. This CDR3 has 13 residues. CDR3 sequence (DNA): TGCAGCGTTGATACGGATTACCAAGAGACCCAGTACTTC. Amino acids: CSVDTDYQETQYF.

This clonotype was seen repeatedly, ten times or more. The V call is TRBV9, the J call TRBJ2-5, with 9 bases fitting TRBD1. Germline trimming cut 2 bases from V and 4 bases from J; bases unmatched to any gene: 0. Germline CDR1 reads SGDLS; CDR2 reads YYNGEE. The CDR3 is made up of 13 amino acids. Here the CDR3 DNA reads TGTGCCAGCAGCGTGGACAGGGGAGAGACCCAGTACTTC. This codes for CASSVDRGETQYF.

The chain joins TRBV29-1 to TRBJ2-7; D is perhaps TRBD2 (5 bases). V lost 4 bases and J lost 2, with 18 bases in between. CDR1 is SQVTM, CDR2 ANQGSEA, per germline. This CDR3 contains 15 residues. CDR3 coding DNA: TGCAGCGTTGCCGACCTTGGGAGAAGGCCCTACGAGCAGTACTTC. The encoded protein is CSVADLGRRPYEQYF.

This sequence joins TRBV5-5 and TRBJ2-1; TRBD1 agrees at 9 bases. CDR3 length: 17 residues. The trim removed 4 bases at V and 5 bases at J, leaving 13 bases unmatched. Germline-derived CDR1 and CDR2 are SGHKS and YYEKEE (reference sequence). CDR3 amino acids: CASSRIPGTGLDNEQFF. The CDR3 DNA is TGTGCCAGCAGCCGCATTCCCGGGACAGGGTTGGACAATGAGCAGTTCTTC.

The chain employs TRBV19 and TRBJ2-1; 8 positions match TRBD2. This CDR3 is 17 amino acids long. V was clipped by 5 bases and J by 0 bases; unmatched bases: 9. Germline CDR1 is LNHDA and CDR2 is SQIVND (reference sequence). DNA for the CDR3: TGTGCCAGTAGTGCCGGACTAGCCCAAAGCTCCTACAATGAGCAGTTCTTC. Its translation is CASSAGLAQSSYNEQFF.

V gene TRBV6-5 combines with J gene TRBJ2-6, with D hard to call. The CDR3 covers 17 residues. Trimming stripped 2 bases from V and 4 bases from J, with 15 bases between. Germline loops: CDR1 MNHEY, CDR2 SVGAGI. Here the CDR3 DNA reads TGTGCCAGCAGTTACAAACTATCCCCTGCAGGGGCCAACGTCCTGACTTTC. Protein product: CASSYKLSPAGANVLTF.

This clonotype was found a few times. CDR3 amino acids: CATVLGTEAFF. The DNA of the CDR3 is TGTGCCACCGTACTGGGGACTGAAGCTTTCTTT. The chain employs TRBV7-9 and TRBJ1-1; D remains unclear. CDR3 length: 11 amino acids. The germline V gene encodes CDR1 SEHNR and CDR2 FQNEAQ (reference sequence). The V end was cut by 10 bases, the J end by 5 bases, with 11 bases between.

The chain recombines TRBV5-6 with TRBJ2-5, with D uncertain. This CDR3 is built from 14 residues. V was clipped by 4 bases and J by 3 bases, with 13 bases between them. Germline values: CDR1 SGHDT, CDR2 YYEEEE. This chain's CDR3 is CASSPRIEEETQYF. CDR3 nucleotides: TGTGCCAGCAGCCCAAGAATCGAAGAAGAGACCCAGTACTTC.

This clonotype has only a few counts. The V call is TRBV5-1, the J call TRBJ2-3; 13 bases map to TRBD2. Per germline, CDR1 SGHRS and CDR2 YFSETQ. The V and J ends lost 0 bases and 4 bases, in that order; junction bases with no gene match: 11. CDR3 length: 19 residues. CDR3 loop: CASSLVRTSGGPLSDTQYF. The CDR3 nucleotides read TGCGCCAGCAGCTTGGTCCGGACTAGCGGGGGCCCGTTGTCAGATACGCAGTATTTT.

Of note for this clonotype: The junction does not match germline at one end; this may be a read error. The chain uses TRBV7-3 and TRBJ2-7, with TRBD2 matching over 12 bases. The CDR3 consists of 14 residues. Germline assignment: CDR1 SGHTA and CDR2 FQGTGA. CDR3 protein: CRGLAGPLTYEQYF. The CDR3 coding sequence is TGCCGCGGACTAGCGGGACCCCTAACCTACGAGCAGTACTTC.

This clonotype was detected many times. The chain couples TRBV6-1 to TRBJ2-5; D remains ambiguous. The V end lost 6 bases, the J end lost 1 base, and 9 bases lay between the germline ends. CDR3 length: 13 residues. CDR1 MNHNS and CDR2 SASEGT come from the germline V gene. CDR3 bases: TGTGCCAGCAGAGGGCAGCCCCAAGAGACCCAGTACTTC. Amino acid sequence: CASRGQPQETQYF.

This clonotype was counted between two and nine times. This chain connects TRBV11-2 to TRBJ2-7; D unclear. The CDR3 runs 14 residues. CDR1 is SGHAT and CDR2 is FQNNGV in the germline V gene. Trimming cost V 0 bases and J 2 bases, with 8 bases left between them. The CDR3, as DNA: TGTGCCAGCAGCTTAGATCCAGTACCCTACGAGCAGTACTTC. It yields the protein CASSLDPVPYEQYF.

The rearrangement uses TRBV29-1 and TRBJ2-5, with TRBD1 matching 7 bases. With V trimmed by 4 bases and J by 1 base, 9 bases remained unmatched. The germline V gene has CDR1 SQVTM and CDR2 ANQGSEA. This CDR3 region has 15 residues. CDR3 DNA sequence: TGCAGCGTTGGAGAGGGGGCAGTTTTCCAAGAGACCCAGTACTTC. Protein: CSVGEGAVFQETQYF.

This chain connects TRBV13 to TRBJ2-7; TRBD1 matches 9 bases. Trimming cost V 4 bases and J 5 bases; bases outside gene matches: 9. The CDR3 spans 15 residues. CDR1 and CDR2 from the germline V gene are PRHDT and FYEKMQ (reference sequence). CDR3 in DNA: TGTGCCAGCAGCTCCCCACGGGACAGGGTTGACGAGCAGTACTTC. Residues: CASSSPRDRVDEQYF.

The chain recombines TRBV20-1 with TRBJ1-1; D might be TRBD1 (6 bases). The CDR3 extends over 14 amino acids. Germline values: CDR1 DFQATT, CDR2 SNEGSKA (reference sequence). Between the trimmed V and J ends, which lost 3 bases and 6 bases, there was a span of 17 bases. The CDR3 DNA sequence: TGCAGTGCTAGGGGGGAAGGGGGGCCACCTGAAGCTTTCTTT. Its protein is CSARGEGGPPEAFF.

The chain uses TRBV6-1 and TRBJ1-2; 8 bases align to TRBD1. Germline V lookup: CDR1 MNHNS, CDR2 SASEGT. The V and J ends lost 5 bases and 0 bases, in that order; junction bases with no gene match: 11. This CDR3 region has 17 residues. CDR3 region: CASSRDRPYLTNYGYTF. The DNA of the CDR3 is TGTGCCAGCAGTCGGGACAGGCCCTACCTGACTAACTATGGCTACACCTTC.

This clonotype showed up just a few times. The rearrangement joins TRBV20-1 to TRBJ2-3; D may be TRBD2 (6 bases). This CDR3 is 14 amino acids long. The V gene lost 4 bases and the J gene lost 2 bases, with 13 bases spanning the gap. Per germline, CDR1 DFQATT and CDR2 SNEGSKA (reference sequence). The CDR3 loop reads CSAKFGGFTDTQYF. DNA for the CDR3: TGCAGTGCTAAGTTCGGGGGTTTCACAGATACGCAGTATTTT.

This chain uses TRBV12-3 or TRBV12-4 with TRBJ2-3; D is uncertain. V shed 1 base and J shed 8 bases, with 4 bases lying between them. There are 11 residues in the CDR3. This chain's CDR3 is CASSLGLTQYF. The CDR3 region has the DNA TGTGCCAGCAGTTTAGGACTTACGCAGTATTTT.

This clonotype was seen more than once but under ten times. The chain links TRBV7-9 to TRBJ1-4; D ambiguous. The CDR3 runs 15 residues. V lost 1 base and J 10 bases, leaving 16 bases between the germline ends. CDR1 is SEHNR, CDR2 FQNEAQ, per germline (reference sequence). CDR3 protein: CASSLEPRAGGKLFF. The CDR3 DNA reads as TGTGCCAGCAGCTTAGAACCTCGGGCCGGCGGAAAACTGTTTTTT. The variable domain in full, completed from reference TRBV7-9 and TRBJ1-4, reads DTGVSQNPRHKITKRGQNVTFRCDPISEHNRLYWYRQTLGQGPEFLTYFQNEAQLEKSRLLSDRFSAERPKGSFSTLEIQRTEQGDSAMYLCASSLEPRAGGKLFFGSGTQLSVL.

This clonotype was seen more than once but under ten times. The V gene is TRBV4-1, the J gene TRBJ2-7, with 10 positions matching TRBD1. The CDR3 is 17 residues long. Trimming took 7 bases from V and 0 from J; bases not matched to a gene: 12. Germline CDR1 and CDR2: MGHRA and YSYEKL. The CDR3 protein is CASTVSWDRGSSYEQYF. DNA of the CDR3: TGCGCCAGCACCGTATCCTGGGACAGGGGAAGCTCCTACGAGCAGTACTTC.

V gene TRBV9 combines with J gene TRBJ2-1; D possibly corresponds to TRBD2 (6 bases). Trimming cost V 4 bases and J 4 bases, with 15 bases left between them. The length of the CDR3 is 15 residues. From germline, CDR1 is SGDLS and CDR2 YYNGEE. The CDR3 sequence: CASSLNAGWYNEQFF. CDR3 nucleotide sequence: TGTGCCAGCAGCTTAAACGCGGGGTGGTACAATGAGCAGTTCTTC.

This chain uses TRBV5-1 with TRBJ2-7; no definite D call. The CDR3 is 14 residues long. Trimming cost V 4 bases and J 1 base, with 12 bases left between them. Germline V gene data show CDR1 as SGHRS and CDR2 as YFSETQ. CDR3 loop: CASSKREASYEQYF. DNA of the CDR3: TGCGCCAGCAGCAAAAGGGAAGCGTCCTACGAGCAGTACTTC.